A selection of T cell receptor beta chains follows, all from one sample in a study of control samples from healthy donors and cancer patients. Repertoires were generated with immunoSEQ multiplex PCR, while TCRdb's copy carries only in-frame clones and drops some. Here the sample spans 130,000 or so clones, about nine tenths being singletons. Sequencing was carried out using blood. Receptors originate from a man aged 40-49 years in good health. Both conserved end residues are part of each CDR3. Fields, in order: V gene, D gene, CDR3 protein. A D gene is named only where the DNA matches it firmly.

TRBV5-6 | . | CASSLVRSGANVLTF
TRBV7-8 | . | CASSANSALNQPQHF
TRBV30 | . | CAWKPGLMNTEAFF
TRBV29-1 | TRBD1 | CSGRTGDQPQHF
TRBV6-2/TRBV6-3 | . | CASSPDGRSYNEQFF
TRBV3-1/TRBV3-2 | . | CASSQQDGARSTEAFF
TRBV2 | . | CASREVAQYF
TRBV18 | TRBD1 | CASSLYDRDTEAFF
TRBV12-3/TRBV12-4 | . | CASSLRGQPQHF
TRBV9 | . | CASSVGGGETQYF
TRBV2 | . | CASSGGLGETQYF
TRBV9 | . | CASSGLDTGELFF
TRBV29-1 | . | CSARGGAVNTEAFF
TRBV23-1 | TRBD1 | CASSQAKGQANYGYTF
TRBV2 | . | CASSQETQYF
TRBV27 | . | CASSFNRQAMLSPLHF